This T cell receptor beta chain appears in the sequencing data of a study of response to subunit inactivated influenza vaccine. This clonotype was detected only a few times. MiXCR, run by TCRdb on the RT-PCR reads, gives a single entry per CDR3 protein. The sample shows some 540,000 distinct CDR3 sequences, around 25% of them seen only once. This CDR3 spans 16 amino acids. Trimming cost V 1 base and J 5 bases, with 15 bases left between them. These sequences were also reported in another study, on T cells expressing NK-cell markers. Per that study: It was by 5'RACE template switching with UMIs that TCR beta cDNA was made.

The J gene is TRBJ1-5, the V gene TRBV12-3 or TRBV12-4; D unclear. The specimen comprised CD4+ T cells sorted from PBMCs, sampled roughly 12 days after vaccination. The TCR was taken from a man between 50 and 59 years old who received an inactivated influenza vaccine. The CDR3 region is CASSLGGFKAHQPQHF. DNA for the CDR3: TGTGCCAGCAGTTTAGGCGGTTTTAAAGCCCATCAGCCCCAGCATTTT.